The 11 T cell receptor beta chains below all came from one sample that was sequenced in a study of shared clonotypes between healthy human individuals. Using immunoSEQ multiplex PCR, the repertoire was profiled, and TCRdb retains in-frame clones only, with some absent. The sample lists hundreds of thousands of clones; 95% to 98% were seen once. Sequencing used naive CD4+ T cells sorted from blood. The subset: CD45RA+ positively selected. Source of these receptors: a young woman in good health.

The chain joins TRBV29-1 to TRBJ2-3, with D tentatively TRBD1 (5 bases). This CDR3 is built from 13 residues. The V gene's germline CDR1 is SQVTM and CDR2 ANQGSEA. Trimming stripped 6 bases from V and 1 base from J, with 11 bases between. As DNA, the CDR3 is TGCAGCGTAACGGACACTGGCACAGATACGCAGTATTTT. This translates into CSVTDTGTDTQYF.

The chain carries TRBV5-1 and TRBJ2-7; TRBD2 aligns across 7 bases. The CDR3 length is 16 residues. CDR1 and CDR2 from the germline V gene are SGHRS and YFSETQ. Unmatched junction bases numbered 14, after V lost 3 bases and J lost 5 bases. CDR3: CASSSVGGRRKDEQYF. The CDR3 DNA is TGCGCCAGCAGCTCCGTGGGGGGGAGGCGGAAGGACGAGCAGTACTTC.

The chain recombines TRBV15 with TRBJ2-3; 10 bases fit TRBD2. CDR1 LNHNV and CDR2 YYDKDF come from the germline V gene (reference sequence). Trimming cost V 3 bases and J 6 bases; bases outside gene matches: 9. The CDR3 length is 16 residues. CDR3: CATSSYSGRTPDTQYF. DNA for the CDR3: TGTGCCACCAGCAGTTATAGCGGGAGGACACCGGATACGCAGTATTTT.

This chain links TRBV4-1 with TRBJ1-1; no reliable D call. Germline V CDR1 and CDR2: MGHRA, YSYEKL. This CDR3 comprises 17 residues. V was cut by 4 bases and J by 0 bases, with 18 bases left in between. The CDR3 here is CASSLSAASFMNTEAFF. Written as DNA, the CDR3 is TGCGCCAGCAGCCTGTCGGCCGCTTCTTTCATGAACACTGAAGCTTTCTTT.

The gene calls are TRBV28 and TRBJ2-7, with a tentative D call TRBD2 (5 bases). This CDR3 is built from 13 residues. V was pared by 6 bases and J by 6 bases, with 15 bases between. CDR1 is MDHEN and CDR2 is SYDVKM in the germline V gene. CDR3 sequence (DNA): TGTGCCAGCAGCCGGGGATGGGGTTCCGAGCAGTACTTC. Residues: CASSRGWGSEQYF.

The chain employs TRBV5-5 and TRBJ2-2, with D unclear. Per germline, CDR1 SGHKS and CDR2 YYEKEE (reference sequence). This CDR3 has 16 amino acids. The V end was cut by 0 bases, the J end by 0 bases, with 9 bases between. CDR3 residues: CASSLEAAPNTGELFF. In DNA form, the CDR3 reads TGTGCCAGCAGCTTGGAGGCGGCCCCGAACACCGGGGAGCTGTTTTTT.

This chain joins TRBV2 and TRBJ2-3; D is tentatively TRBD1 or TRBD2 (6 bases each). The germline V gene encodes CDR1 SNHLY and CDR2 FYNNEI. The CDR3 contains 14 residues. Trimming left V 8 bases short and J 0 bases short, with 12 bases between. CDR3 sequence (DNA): TGTGCCAGCGGGGGGACAAAAAGCACAGATACGCAGTATTTT. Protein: CASGGTKSTDTQYF.

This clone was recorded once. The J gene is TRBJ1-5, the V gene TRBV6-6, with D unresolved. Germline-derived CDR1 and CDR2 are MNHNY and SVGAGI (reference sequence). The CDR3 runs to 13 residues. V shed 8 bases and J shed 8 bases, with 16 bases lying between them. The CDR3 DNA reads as TGTGCCAGCGCGATGAGGACTGAGAAGCCCCAGCATTTT. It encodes CASAMRTEKPQHF.

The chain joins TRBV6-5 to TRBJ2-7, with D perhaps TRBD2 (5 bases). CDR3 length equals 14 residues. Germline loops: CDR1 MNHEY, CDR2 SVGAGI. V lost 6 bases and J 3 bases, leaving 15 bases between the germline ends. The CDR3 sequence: CASRHSEGDYEQYF. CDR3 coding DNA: TGTGCCAGCAGACACAGTGAGGGCGACTACGAGCAGTACTTC.

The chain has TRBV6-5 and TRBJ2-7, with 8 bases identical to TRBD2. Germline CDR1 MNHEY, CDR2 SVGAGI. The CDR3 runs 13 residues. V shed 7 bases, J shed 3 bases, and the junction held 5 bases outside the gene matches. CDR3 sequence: CASTREGGYEQYF. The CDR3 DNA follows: TGTGCCAGCACACGGGAGGGAGGCTACGAGCAGTACTTC.

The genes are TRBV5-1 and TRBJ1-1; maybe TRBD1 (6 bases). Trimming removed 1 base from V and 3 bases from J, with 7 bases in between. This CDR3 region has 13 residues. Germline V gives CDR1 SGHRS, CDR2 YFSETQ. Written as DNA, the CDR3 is TGCGCCAGCAGCTTGCGGGGGCACACTGAAGCTTTCTTT. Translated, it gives CASSLRGHTEAFF. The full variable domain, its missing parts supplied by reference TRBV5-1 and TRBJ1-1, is KAGVTQTPRYLIKTRGQQVTLSCSPISGHRSVSWYQQTPGQGLQFLFEYFSETQRNKGNFPGRFSGRQFSNSRSEMNVSTLELGDSALYLCASSLRGHTEAFFGQGTRLTVV.